This T cell receptor beta chain was sequenced in a study of T cells in Graves' hyperthyroidism and ophthalmopathy. Study results and caveats: In simple terms, a model built on 13 V-J features told ophthalmopathy apart from stable hyperthyroidism. Prediction of ophthalmopathy progression came a median about 6 months pre-onset.

Researchers amplified the TCR beta CDR3 regions from RNA transcripts. A set of HTBI primers served as the primers for a first-round RT-PCR of the TCR CDR3. TCRdb called the multiplex PCR reads again in MiXCR, with one record for every CDR3 protein. The sample has 450,000 to 600,000 distinct CDR3 sequences; approximately 20% are singletons. Those patients with uncontrolled infection, other autoimmune disease, pregnancy or lactation were excluded. The CDR3 extends over 15 amino acids. Germline-derived CDR1 and CDR2 are SGHKS and YYEKEE (reference sequence). Turning to this clonotype: Its cognate antigen is unknown. Germline is not matched at one junction end, which may reflect a read error.

The chain joins TRBV5-5 to TRBJ2-2; TRBD1 agrees at 9 bases. Material for sequencing was blood. The sequence was collected from a middle-aged man with Graves' ophthalmopathy. The CDR3 DNA is TGTGCCAGCAGCCCTGGACAGGGGAACAACGGGGAGCTGTTTTTT. It specifies CASSPGQGNNGELFF.